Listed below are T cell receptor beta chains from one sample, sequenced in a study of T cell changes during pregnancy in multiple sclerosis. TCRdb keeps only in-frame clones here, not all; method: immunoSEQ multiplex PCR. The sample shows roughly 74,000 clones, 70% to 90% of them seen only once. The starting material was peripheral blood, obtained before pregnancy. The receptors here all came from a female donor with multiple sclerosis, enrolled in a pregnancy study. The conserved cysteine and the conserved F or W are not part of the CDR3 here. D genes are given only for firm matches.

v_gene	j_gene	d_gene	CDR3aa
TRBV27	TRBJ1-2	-	ASSTQGRSYGYT
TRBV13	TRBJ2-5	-	ASSSTFRTGKETQY
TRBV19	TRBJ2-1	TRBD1	ASSQGTGVFSYNEQF
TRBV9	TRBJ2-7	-	ASSVGVLYEQY
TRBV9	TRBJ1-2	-	ASSVASFTGIPNYGYT
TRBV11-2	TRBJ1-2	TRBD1	ASSYLRGTGINSGYT
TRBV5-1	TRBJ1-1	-	ASSLEGQNTEAF
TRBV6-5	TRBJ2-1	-	ASSYGHINEQF
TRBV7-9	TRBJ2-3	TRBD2	ASSLGTSGRARITDTQY
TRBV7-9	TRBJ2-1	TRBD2	ASSLVAGGPLNEQF
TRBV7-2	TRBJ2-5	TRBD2	ASSLELAGGAETQY
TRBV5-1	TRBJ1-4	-	ASSFGTENEKLF
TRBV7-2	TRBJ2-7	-	ASSGSALSYEQY
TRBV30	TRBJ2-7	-	AWSSVGSAQY
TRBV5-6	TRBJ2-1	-	ASSPTSGSILRYNEQF
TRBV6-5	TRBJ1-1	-	ASSYRQGGTEAF
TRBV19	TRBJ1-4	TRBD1	ASSIQGQGQGLF
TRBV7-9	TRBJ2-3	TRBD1	ASSLQGVRGDTQY
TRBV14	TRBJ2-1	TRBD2	ASSQDLGGGAPYNEQF
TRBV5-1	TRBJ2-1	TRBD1	ASSSTPTGGRYNEQF
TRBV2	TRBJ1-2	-	ASSERWEPTYGYT
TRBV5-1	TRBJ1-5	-	ASSIGHGGGNQPQH
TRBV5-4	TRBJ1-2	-	ASSSTVMEGPYGYT
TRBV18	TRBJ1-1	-	ASSPAGSNTEAF
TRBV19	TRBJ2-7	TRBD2	ASSPQKSSGRARRYEQY
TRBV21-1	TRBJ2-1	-	ASSKGDRENNEQF
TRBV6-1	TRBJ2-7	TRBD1	ASTRTGEIEQY
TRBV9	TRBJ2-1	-	ASSPGGNEQF
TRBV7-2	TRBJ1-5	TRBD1	ASSLQGAWSNQPQH
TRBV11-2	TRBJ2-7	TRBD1	ASSRRGQGDEQY
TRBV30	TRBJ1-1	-	AWSVPNYTEAF
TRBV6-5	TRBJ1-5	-	ASSRTGSRSQPQH
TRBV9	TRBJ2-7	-	ASSVASGSEQY
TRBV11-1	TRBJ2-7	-	ASSLVYQGLPIYEQY
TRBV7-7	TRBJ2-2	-	ASSQGQVRTGELF
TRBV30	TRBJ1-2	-	AWGGGYT
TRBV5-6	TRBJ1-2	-	ASGVFDGSEGYGYT
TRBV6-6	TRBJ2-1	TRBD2	ASSRTSGGPDNEQF